The entry that follows covers one T cell receptor beta chain sequence. The data derive from a study of T cell repertoires in aging, cancer and after chemotherapy. Study as a whole: Pre- and post-chemotherapy samples were paired from glioblastoma patients treated with temozolomide-based therapy.

Germline CDR1 reads GTSNPN; CDR2 reads SVGIG (reference sequence). Trimming pared 2 bases from V and 6 bases from J, leaving 11 bases between. The CDR3 contains 12 residues. Rearranged V-D-J TRB sequences were amplified with a mixed TRB-A/B primer pool. A single record per CDR3 protein comes from TCRdb applying MiXCR to the multiplex PCR reads. The sample shows over 6,500 distinct CDR3 sequences, approximately 50% of them seen only once. Amplification of TCR beta used genomic DNA extracted from peripheral blood. This rearrangement joins TRBV30 to TRBJ2-7, with D possibly called TRBD1 or TRBD2 (5 bases each). The source of this sequence is a human donor with a solid tumor. The sample comprised blood. Here the CDR3 reads CAWSPRGREQYF. CDR3 coding DNA: TGTGCCTGGAGTCCCCGGGGACGCGAGCAGTACTTC.